What follows are 27 T cell receptor beta chains derived from one specimen sequenced in a study of regulatory T cells in long-lasting Graves disease. Relying on iRepertoire HTBI primers and Arm-PCR of CDR3 regions, the team built TCR beta libraries. TCRdb re-analysed the multiplex PCR reads in MiXCR, keeping a single row per CDR3 protein. Among 700,000 or so distinct CDR3 sequences, around 30% were seen once, and the ten largest hold 40% to 55%. Time point indicated: persistent/refractory GD, antithyroid drugs over 5 years with positive TRAb. TCR sequences were obtained from RNA taken from PBMCs. The specimen comprised peripheral blood mononuclear cells (PBMCs), sampled when the disease was refractory, from a patient treated with antithyroid drugs. These receptors all come from a female donor with Graves disease.

This clonotype was detected a few times. The chain employs TRBV5-1 and TRBJ1-3; D gene ambiguous. Trimming stripped 5 bases from V and 0 bases from J, with 15 bases between. The CDR3 is 16 residues long. Germline V gene lookup returns CDR1 SGHRS and CDR2 YFSETQ. The CDR3 DNA follows: TGCGCCAGCAGTCTGTCGTCTTCTATCTCTGGAAACACCATATATTTT. Its protein is CASSLSSSISGNTIYF. The complete variable domain, with remaining parts taken from reference TRBV5-1 and TRBJ1-3, reads KAGVTQTPRYLIKTRGQQVTLSCSPISGHRSVSWYQQTPGQGLQFLFEYFSETQRNKGNFPGRFSGRQFSNSRSEMNVSTLELGDSALYLCASSLSSSISGNTIYFGEGSWLTVV.

This clonotype occurred once. The chain employs TRBV12-3 or TRBV12-4 and TRBJ2-2; 8 bases fit TRBD1. V lost 7 bases, J lost 4 bases, and 11 bases stayed unmatched. The CDR3 covers 16 residues. CDR3 region: CASTRGKQGGTGELFF. As DNA, the CDR3 is TGTGCCAGCACCAGGGGGAAACAGGGGGGCACCGGGGAGCTGTTTTTT.

This chain connects TRBV7-2 to TRBJ2-5; D may match TRBD1 or TRBD2 (7 bases each). Germline V gives CDR1 SGHTA, CDR2 FQGNSA. The CDR3 totals 12 residues. The ends were cut back, 5 bases at V and 7 bases at J, with 11 bases in the middle. The CDR3 DNA follows: TGTGCCAGCAGCCAGGGGGAGGGGACCCAGTACTTC. Translated, it gives CASSQGEGTQYF.

The chain couples TRBV15 to TRBJ1-5; D might be TRBD1 (5 bases). The CDR3 is 15 residues long. Germline CDR1 is LNHNV and CDR2 is YYDKDF (reference sequence). Trimming pared 0 bases from V and 15 bases from J, leaving 21 bases between. The DNA of the CDR3 is TGTGCCACCAGCAGAGATCGGTCAGGTGGGGGAGCATGGCATTTT. Its protein product is CATSRDRSGGGAWHF.

The CDR3: CASSWWGPKGKSIQYF. The CDR3 DNA reads as TGTGCCAGCAGCTGGTGGGGGCCGAAGGGAAAGAGCATTCAGTACTTC. The V call is TRBV6-1, the J call TRBJ2-4; weak D call: TRBD1 (6 bases). V was clipped by 6 bases and J by 9 bases, with 24 bases between them. Germline CDR1 MNHNS, CDR2 SASEGT. The CDR3 sequence is 16 residues long.

The chain employs TRBV7-8 and TRBJ1-1; 7 bases line up with TRBD1. The V gene's germline CDR1 is SGHVS and CDR2 FQNEAQ. The CDR3 runs to 14 residues. Trimming at V came to 8 bases and at J to 1 base, leaving 7 bases not matched to a gene. CDR3 amino acids: CASSFNRGNTEAFF. The CDR3 nucleotides read TGTGCCAGCTCCTTCAACAGGGGGAACACTGAAGCTTTCTTT.

This clonotype was seen at least ten times. The chain employs TRBV6-1 and TRBJ1-5; 7 bases line up with TRBD1. Germline V gene lookup returns CDR1 MNHNS and CDR2 SASEGT. The CDR3 spans 15 residues. The ends lost 6 bases at V and 6 bases at J; junction bases unmatched: 11. The chain's CDR3 is CASSVSTTGIQPQHF. CDR3 bases: TGTGCCAGCAGCGTATCTACGACAGGGATTCAGCCCCAGCATTTT.

This clonotype has ten or more counts. V is TRBV7-3 and J is TRBJ1-1, with D perhaps TRBD1 (5 bases). The germline V gene has CDR1 SGHTA and CDR2 FQGTGA. V lost 8 bases and J 1 base, leaving 8 bases between the germline ends. The CDR3 extends over 12 amino acids. CDR3 sequence: CASRGANTEAFF. In nucleotides, the CDR3 is TGTGCCAGCCGTGGGGCGAACACTGAAGCTTTCTTT. The complete variable domain, with remaining parts taken from reference TRBV7-3 and TRBJ1-1, reads GAGVSQTPSNKVTEKGKYVELRCDPISGHTALYWYRQSLGQGPEFLIYFQGTGAADDSGLPNDRFFAVRPEGSVSTLKIQRTERGDSAVYLCASRGANTEAFFGQGTRLTVV.

This clonotype came up a few times. The V and J genes are TRBV6-1 and TRBJ2-6, with D unresolved. Germline CDR1 reads MNHNS; CDR2 reads SASEGT. V lost 2 bases and J lost 6, with 8 bases in between. CDR3 length: 14 amino acids. DNA of the CDR3: TGTGCCAGCAGTGAACAGAGGCAGGCCAACGTCCTGACTTTC. Translating it yields CASSEQRQANVLTF.

The table lists this clonotype with a few counts. The genes are TRBV6-1 and TRBJ2-7; 9 bases match TRBD1. With 4 bases clipped from V and 0 bases from J, the junction kept 1 base outside the gene matches. Germline CDR1 MNHNS, CDR2 SASEGT. The CDR3 extends over 14 amino acids. CDR3 protein: CASSVTGGSYEQYF. For the CDR3, the DNA is TGTGCCAGCAGTGTGACAGGGGGCTCCTACGAGCAGTACTTC.

This clonotype was counted only a few times. The chain has TRBV19 and TRBJ1-1, with 10 nucleotides matching TRBD1. CDR3 length equals 16 residues. V gave up 3 bases and J gave up 2 bases; unmatched junction bases: 6. CDR1 LNHDA and CDR2 SQIVND come from the germline V gene (reference sequence). CDR3 residues: CASSIRRDRGNTEAFF. As DNA, the CDR3 is TGTGCCAGTAGTATCCGGCGGGACAGGGGAAACACTGAAGCTTTCTTT.

V usage is TRBV28 and J usage is TRBJ1-2; D may be TRBD1 (6 bases). V lost 5 bases and J 4 bases, leaving 14 bases between the germline ends. CDR1 and CDR2 from the germline V gene are MDHEN and SYDVKM. The CDR3 has 14 residues. The CDR3 nucleotides are TGTGCCAGCAGTCTTGGACAGCACTTCTATGGCTACACCTTC. Translation gives CASSLGQHFYGYTF.

V is TRBV27 and J is TRBJ1-1; the match to TRBD1 covers 7 bases. The CDR3 is 12 residues long. The V and J ends lost 5 bases and 6 bases, in that order; junction bases with no gene match: 3. Germline CDR1 MNHEY, CDR2 SMNVEV (reference sequence). CDR3 nucleotides: TGTGCCAGCAGTCCACAGGGGTCTGAAGCTTTCTTT. Translating gives CASSPQGSEAFF.

The gene calls are TRBV6-1 and TRBJ1-5; 7 nucleotides agree with TRBD1. V was clipped by 0 bases and J by 0 bases; unmatched bases: 11. Germline CDR1 reads MNHNS; CDR2 reads SASEGT. The CDR3 sequence is 19 residues long. DNA for the CDR3: TGTGCCAGCAGTGAAGCGGTAGGGACAGCCGATTATAGCAATCAGCCCCAGCATTTT. It specifies CASSEAVGTADYSNQPQHF.

As for this clonotype: The CDR3 carries no conserved terminal phenylalanine or tryptophan, so it likely arises from a read error. This chain joins TRBV7-9 and TRBJ1-1; D possibly corresponds to TRBD1 (5 bases). The germline V gene encodes CDR1 SEHNR and CDR2 FQNEAQ (reference sequence). The CDR3 loop spans 15 amino acids. V dropped 4 bases and J dropped 0 bases, with 12 bases sitting between them. In DNA, the CDR3 is TGTGCCAGCAGCTCTAGGACACCCATGAACACTGAAGCTTTCTCT. As protein: CASSSRTPMNTEAFS.

This clonotype has at least ten counts. The chain employs TRBV6-5 and TRBJ1-5, with 8 bases matching TRBD1. The CDR3 totals 15 residues. The V segment lost 0 bases and the J segment 7 bases; nucleotides outside the gene matches: 5. CDR1 is MNHEY, CDR2 SVGAGI, per germline. CDR3 in amino acids: CASSYSGQGGQPQHF. In DNA, the CDR3 is TGTGCCAGCAGTTACTCAGGACAGGGCGGCCAGCCCCAGCATTTT.

The rearrangement joins TRBV9 to TRBJ2-7, with D perhaps TRBD1 (6 bases). Germline V gives CDR1 SGDLS, CDR2 YYNGEE. Trimming left V 4 bases short and J 6 bases short, with 14 bases between. This CDR3 has 13 amino acids. Here the CDR3 DNA reads TGTGCCAGCAGCCCGAGGACAGTAGGCGAGCAGTACTTC. Protein product: CASSPRTVGEQYF.

This clonotype was observed a few times. The chain is built from TRBV29-1 and TRBJ1-1; D is unresolved. This CDR3 comprises 12 residues. V was clipped by 6 bases and J by 7 bases, with 15 bases between them. In germline, CDR1 is SQVTM, CDR2 ANQGSEA. The CDR3 nucleotides read TGCAGCGTAAGAACCGGGGAAGGTGAAGCTTTCTTT. It codes for CSVRTGEGEAFF. The complete variable domain, with remaining parts taken from reference TRBV29-1 and TRBJ1-1, reads SAVISQKPSRDICQRGTSLTIQCQVDSQVTMMFWYRQQPGQSLTLIATANQGSEATYESGFVIDKFPISRPNLTFSTLTVSNMSPEDSSIYLCSVRTGEGEAFFGQGTRLTVV.

In its sample, this clonotype was seen many times. This chain connects TRBV28 to TRBJ2-7; TRBD1 aligns across 11 bases. The CDR3 is 15 amino acids. The V gene end was trimmed by 2 bases and the J gene end by 5 bases; junction bases not matched to a gene: 5. CDR1 and CDR2 from the germline V gene are MDHEN and SYDVKM. The chain's CDR3 is CASSLEGQGEHEQYF. CDR3 bases: TGTGCCAGCAGTTTAGAGGGACAGGGGGAACACGAGCAGTACTTC.

The V and J genes are TRBV20-1 and TRBJ2-7; TRBD1 agrees at 7 bases. The V segment lost 3 bases and the J segment 0 bases; nucleotides outside the gene matches: 11. This CDR3 contains 16 residues. The V gene's germline CDR1 is DFQATT and CDR2 SNEGSKA (reference sequence). The CDR3 protein is CSASKKGQMISYEQYF. For the CDR3, the DNA is TGCAGTGCTAGTAAGAAGGGACAGATGATCTCCTACGAGCAGTACTTC.

This clonotype was seen a few times. This sequence joins TRBV10-1 and TRBJ2-2; 10 bases agree with TRBD1. V lost 10 bases to trimming and J lost 0 bases; unmatched junction nucleotides: 11. In germline, CDR1 is WNHNN, CDR2 SYGVQD (reference sequence). The CDR3 is 17 residues long. The CDR3 loop is CAITPSGQGTNTGELFF. The CDR3, as DNA: TGCGCCATTACTCCCTCGGGACAGGGGACGAACACCGGGGAGCTGTTTTTT.

This clonotype has more than one count but fewer than ten. A read error may account for a junction end that differs from germline. This chain joins TRBV5-1 and TRBJ1-5; D uncertain. The CDR3 contains 13 residues. The V gene's germline CDR1 is SGHRS and CDR2 YFSETQ. CDR3 sequence (DNA): TGTGCCAGCAGCTACGGAGACAATCAGCCCCAGCATTTT. This encodes CASSYGDNQPQHF.

The chain recombines TRBV15 with TRBJ1-1; D is uncertain. The CDR3 spans 15 residues. In germline, CDR1 is LNHNV, CDR2 YYDKDF (reference sequence). Trimming pared 5 bases from V and 3 bases from J, leaving 16 bases between. Here the CDR3 DNA reads TGTGCCACCAGCCCCAGACGGGCCGGGTACACTGAAGCTTTCTTT. Residues: CATSPRRAGYTEAFF.

The chain couples TRBV20-1 to TRBJ1-5; maybe TRBD1 (6 bases). Germline values: CDR1 DFQATT, CDR2 SNEGSKA (reference sequence). The CDR3 consists of 15 residues. V was clipped by 2 bases and J by 2 bases, with 13 bases between them. The CDR3 loop is CSARRGFAGNQPQHF. The CDR3 DNA is TGCAGTGCTAGAAGGGGGTTCGCGGGCAATCAGCCCCAGCATTTT.

This clonotype has more than one count but fewer than ten. The genes are TRBV12-5 and TRBJ2-7; perhaps D is TRBD1 or TRBD2 (5 bases each). Trimming cost V 5 bases and J 11 bases, with 13 bases left between them. The CDR3 spans 11 residues. CDR1 LGHNT and CDR2 FRNRAP come from the germline V gene. This chain's CDR3 is CASGHGTGEYF. CDR3 coding DNA: TGTGCTAGTGGTCACGGGACCGGGGAGTACTTC.

This clonotype showed up many times. The rearrangement joins TRBV28 to TRBJ2-2; 8 positions agree with TRBD2. Germline CDR1 MDHEN, CDR2 SYDVKM. J gave up 7 bases and V 7 bases, and 11 bases lay outside the gene matches. The CDR3 extends over 15 amino acids. The CDR3 coding sequence is TGTGCCAGCACACCGGGGGGGCGGGTCGTCGGGGAGCTGTTTTTT. As protein: CASTPGGRVVGELFF. Supplemented by reference TRBV28 and TRBJ2-2, the full variable domain reads DVKVTQSSRYLVKRTGEKVFLECVQDMDHENMFWYRQDPGLGLRLIYFSYDVKMKEKGDIPEGYSVSREKKERFSLILESASTNQTSMYLCASTPGGRVVGELFFGEGSRLTVL.

The chain carries TRBV7-9 and TRBJ1-4; weak D call: TRBD1 (5 bases). Between the trimmed V and J ends, which lost 0 bases and 3 bases, there was a span of 11 bases. The CDR3 is 16 residues long. From germline, CDR1 is SEHNR and CDR2 FQNEAQ (reference sequence). DNA for the CDR3: TGTGCCAGCAGCTTAGCCCGGGGCTCAGCTAATGAAAAACTGTTTTTT. Translating it yields CASSLARGSANEKLFF.